This TCR beta chain was found in a study of T cells after yellow fever vaccination (dated by TCRdb to the late 2010s). Context from the whole study: The SMART-Seq v4 Ultra Low Input RNA kit was used to prepare libraries from fractions with low cell numbers. To follow T-cell clones before and after primary and booster YFV17D yellow fever vaccination, bulk TCR alpha and beta repertoires were sequenced over time. The cohort comprised two healthy male donors, one aged 18 to 29 and one aged 30 to 40 years. Blood was collected at multiple timepoints before and after primary and secondary immunization, and bulk PBMC replicates and cell subsets were isolated. Points the paper makes about the study in general: The secondary T-cell response was found to be weaker but faster than the primary response, with a peak reached on day 5 rather than on day 15. Computational filtering was needed because FACS-sorted repertoires could contain abundant contaminating clonotypes from the bulk population. Only a couple of donors were included in the study, so the extent to which the findings can be generalized is limited. A small share of clonotypes was detected in both CD4 and CD8 compartments, with the overlap likely arising from convergent recombination. Most clones expanded after primary vaccination (around 97% of CD4 and approximately 90% of CD8) were re-detected after the booster, suggesting that broad memory maintenance occurred.

The CDR3 runs 16 amino acids, cysteine and phenylalanine included. Only the CDR3 part of the read is kept: 48 bases, read in frame from the first base. CDR1 and CDR2 (LGHNA, YNFKEQ) derive from the germline V gene. Sequencing was performed on an Illumina NovaSeq 6000. TCR cDNA was synthesized by 5'RACE template switching, which introduced a universal primer site and unique molecular identifiers. cDNA synthesis was primed from both the TCR alpha and TCR beta constant segments. Library amplification involved two PCR steps, and the second step added sample barcodes and sequencing adapters. Sequencing of the libraries was done on either Illumina HiSeq 2500 (2x100 bp) or NovaSeq (2x150 bp). Under the source paper's analysis protocol: Reads were demultiplexed and collapsed into UMI consensus sequences with MIGEC, and V(D)J alignment was performed with MiXCR. Clonotypes responding to the vaccine were identified with edgeR on replicate PBMC samples, with the criteria of FDR below 0.01 and a log2 fold change above 5 up to day 15. CD4 or CD8 identity was assigned to each bulk clonotype according to whether the clonotype was present at higher abundance in the sequenced CD4 repertoire or the sequenced CD8 repertoire. TCRdb redid the processing of the public reads, applying fastp at Q25 and MiXCR, and retained in-frame beta chains. Every CDR3 protein is listed once, alongside the most common genes and DNA of its rows. TCRdb assigned the V and J calls; the authors' analysis was not used. The sample profile shows a few hundred thousand distinct CDR3 sequences; roughly 4.3% of them were found once. 20% to 25% of the sample is held by the ten biggest clonotypes.

In this sample, this clonotype turned up a few times. Its specific antigen is unknown. Germline and junction disagree at one end, which may indicate a read error. What the treatment or condition label conveys for this sample: live attenuated yellow fever vaccine strain. At every blood-draw timepoint, two biological replicates of bulk PBMCs were collected. A standard Ficoll-Paque protocol was used to isolate PBMCs from peripheral blood. TriZol was used to extract RNA from bulk PBMCs, from CD4 and CD8 fractions, and from dextramer-positive and dextramer-negative fractions. The source of this sequence is a man aged 18 to 29 who received the YFV17D yellow fever vaccine. Here the chain combines TRBV4-2 and TRBJ1-2; matching of 6 bases hints at TRBD1 as the D gene. Sequenced material: PBMCs, taken 5 days after the yellow fever booster vaccination. At the DNA level, the sequence is TGTGCCAGCAGCCAAACCCCATCTCCAGACAGGACCGCTCCGGACTTC. Its protein product is CASSQTPSPDRTAPDF.